The source of this TCR beta chain is a study of shared clonotypes between healthy human individuals. Terminally differentiated effector memory CD45RA+ cells were excluded by CCR7 positive selection of CD45RO-negative cells. The assay was immunoSEQ multiplex PCR, and TCRdb's table has in-frame clones only and misses some. This sample has around 2.1 million clones; more than 85% occur once, and the top ten carry around 1.7%. The CDR3 sequence is 17 residues long. The chain couples TRBV1 to TRBJ2-7. TRBV1 is termed a pseudogene. Sequencing was done on a sample of naive CD8+ T cells from PBMCs. The sequence derives from a man younger than 35 in good health. Some clones in this sample may be carry-over from other donors' samples. In DNA, the CDR3 is TGCACCAGCAGCCAAGATCCCCCGTTCATAAGCTCCTACGAGCAGTACTTC. It codes for CTSSQDPPFISSYEQYF.